Reported below is one T cell receptor beta chain. The source of the sample is a study of T cells in localized non-small cell lung cancer. The CDR3 is 13 amino acids. Trimming took off 4 bases at V and 8 bases at J, with 9 bases between the two ends. Germline-derived CDR1 and CDR2 are SGHTA and FQGNSA. Repertoires were generated with immunoSEQ multiplex PCR, while TCRdb's copy carries only in-frame clones and drops some. Of about 27,000 clones listed, about nine tenths are singletons. The sample consisted of peripheral blood, taken before any cancer treatment. J is TRBJ1-6 and V is TRBV7-2; the D is unclear. This receptor was obtained from a female donor older than 55 with stage II squamous cell lung carcinoma. CDR3 sequence: CASSSRPDSPLHF. The DNA of the CDR3 is TGTGCCAGCAGCTCGCGTCCCGATTCACCCCTCCACTTT. Combining the CDR3 with reference TRBV7-2 and TRBJ1-6 gives the whole variable domain GAGVSQSPSNKVTEKGKDVELRCDPISGHTALYWYRQSLGQGLEFLIYFQGNSAPDKSGLPSDRFSAERTGGSVSTLTIQRTQQEDSAVYLCASSSRPDSPLHFGNGTRLTVT.